Detailed here is one TCR beta chain. This clone turned up a few times. The antigen this receptor binds is unknown. Per-base quality was not reported, and no clone a single base away is much larger than it. These data belong to a study of blood T cell repertoires in COVID-19 (dated by TCRdb to 2019 to 2021). About the full investigation: Collaborator samples came from the United States, Italy and Spain and covered acute and convalescent phases of COVID-19. The prospective study material was composed of cDNA or gDNA derived from T cells, B-cell-depleted T cells, or PBMCs. Deeply sampled blood TCRbeta repertoires from subjects exposed to, actively infected with, or recovered from COVID-19 were included in the dataset. A freely available public database, intended as a resource for researchers studying the immune response to SARS-CoV-2, is where the repertoires were released. Samples were obtained from the ongoing ImmuneRACE study (first 160 participants) and from 1,254 subjects provided by 6 global collaborators. The sample metadata nearly always contained a de-identified subject ID, COVID-19 status, age in years and sex. Where available, HLA class I and class II types were taken from metadata supplied by the sample provider and were not determined by assay-based typing.

The collaborating institutions used their own protocols to collect whole blood in K2EDTA tubes. Collaborator samples were shipped for TCRbeta analysis as frozen whole blood, isolated PBMCs, or DNA extracted from either sample type. The paper as a whole reports these results and caveats: The amount of clinical and demographic metadata varied by source and participant and was provided uncurated.

TCRbeta CDR3 regions were amplified from genomic DNA by means of the immunoSEQ Assay, a bias-controlled multiplex PCR. Per the authors' processing: Nucleated cell counts per sample were estimated from amplification of reference gene primers within the assay. To quantify the absolute abundance of each unique TCRbeta CDR3 rearrangement, sequence reads were collapsed and filtered. For each sample, productive Simpson clonality was calculated by taking the square root of Simpson's diversity index across productive rearrangements. Here the immuneACCESS table is served through TCRdb, limited to in-frame sequences with V and J called. Missing clones are a known gap in these copies; in checked studies unresolved V genes cover under half, and the rest lacks a known reason. D and trimming come from the DNA, and the V and J calls and clone size come from that table. The sample table holds roughly 70,000 clones, of which over 70% were seen once. Clones ranked in the top ten supply 4% to 5.5% of the sample.

The CDR3 measures 13 amino acids from cysteine to phenylalanine. Just CDR3 DNA is preserved here, 39 bases in frame from base 1. The germline V gene provides CDR1 KGHSH and CDR2 LQKENI. Trimming takes 3 bases from V and 6 bases from J, and the germline ends sit 9 bases apart. The chain links TRBV18 with TRBJ1-5; no D gene can be assigned with confidence. The sample was peripheral blood. This clonotype originated in a man aged 50 to 60 with active COVID-19. The CDR3 corresponds to CASSPSEFQPQHF. The DNA sequence is given as TGTGCCAGCTCACCCTCGGAGTTTCAGCCCCAGCATTTT.